The subject of this entry is one T cell receptor beta chain. This sample was included in a study of beta chain features in type 1 diabetes. Investigators reverse transcribed all isolated RNA, so they sequenced expressed TCRB transcripts. Profiling relied on immunoSEQ multiplex PCR, and the TCRdb table lists in-frame clones only, not all of them. Among more than 300,000 clones listed, 8% were seen once. The CDR3 totals 17 residues. Losses at the gene ends were 0 bases for V and 6 bases for J; bases not matched to a gene: 10. Germline V gene data show CDR1 as SGHRS and CDR2 as YFSETQ. Sequenced: central memory CD4+ T cells from blood. This TCR was sampled from a woman aged 18-35 years in good health. The chain carries TRBV5-1 and TRBJ2-3, with 10 bases that match TRBD1. The CDR3 sequence is CASSLGLDRGAKDTQYF. In DNA, the CDR3 is TGCGCCAGCAGCTTGGGTTTGGACAGGGGGGCCAAGGATACGCAGTATTTT.